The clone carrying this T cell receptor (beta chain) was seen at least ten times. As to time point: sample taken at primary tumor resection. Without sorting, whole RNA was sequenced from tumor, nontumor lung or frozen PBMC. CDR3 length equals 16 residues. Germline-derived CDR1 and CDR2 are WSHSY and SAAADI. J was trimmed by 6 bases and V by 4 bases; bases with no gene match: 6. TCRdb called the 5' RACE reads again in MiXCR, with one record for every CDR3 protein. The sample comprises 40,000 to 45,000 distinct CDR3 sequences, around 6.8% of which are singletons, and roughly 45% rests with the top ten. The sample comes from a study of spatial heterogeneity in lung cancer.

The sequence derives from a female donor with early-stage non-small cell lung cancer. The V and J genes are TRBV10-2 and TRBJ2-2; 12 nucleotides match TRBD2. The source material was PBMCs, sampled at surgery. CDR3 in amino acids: CASSAQGLAGAGELFF. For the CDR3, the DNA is TGCGCCAGCAGTGCCCAGGGACTAGCGGGTGCCGGGGAGCTGTTTTTT.